The clone carrying this T cell receptor (beta chain) was counted once. This record belongs to a study of T cell clones after liver transplantation. Libraries were prepared by immunoSEQ multiplex PCR; TCRdb keeps only in-frame clonotypes and omits some of them. The table has around 110,000 clones, roughly nine tenths seen once. The germline V and J ends were trimmed by 6 bases and 6 bases, with 14 bases remaining between them. There are 13 residues in the CDR3. Germline CDR1 reads SEHNR; CDR2 reads FQNEAQ (reference sequence). J is TRBJ1-1 and V is TRBV7-9; D may be TRBD1 (5 bases). The sample here was CD4+ T cells from blood, taken 12 months after liver transplant. This clonotype originated in a human patient who received a liver transplant. The T cells may partly be graft donor cells. The CDR3 sequence: CASSVGQGPEAFF. CDR3 coding DNA: TGTGCCAGCAGTGTAGGCCAGGGCCCTGAAGCTTTCTTT.